The source of this T cell receptor beta chain is a study of shared clonotypes between healthy human individuals. Findings and caveats of the study: Genetic and exposure-history diversity was limited by the few donors. Sharing across four donors was highest in naive CD4 (roughly 5%) and lowest in memory CD8 (about 0.4%).

The method was immunoSEQ multiplex PCR; TCRdb's version includes in-frame clones alone and lacks a portion of them. The sample consists of about 980,000 clones, about 80% of them appearing once. Ten or more counts support this clone. The antigen is not known. Other nucleotide sequences from this sample produce the same CDR3. The sequence derives from a man aged 18 to 30 in good health. Sequencing used memory CD4+ T cells sorted from blood. Noted subset: CD45RA-negative fraction.

CDR3 protein: CAWSPGLAADTQYF. CDR3 in DNA: TGTGCCTGGAGCCCGGGGCTAGCGGCAGATACGCAGTATTTT. This sequence joins TRBV30 and TRBJ2-3; TRBD2 aligns across 7 bases. CDR3 length: 14 residues. With V trimmed by 3 bases and J by 4 bases, 7 bases remained unmatched. CDR1 and CDR2 from the germline V gene are GTSNPN and SVGIG (reference sequence).